These 9 T cell receptor beta chains were all obtained from the same sample, sequenced in a study of early T cells in non-severe SARS-CoV-2 infection. TCRdb independently ran MiXCR on the 5' RACE reads; one entry per CDR3 protein. The table shows some 40,000 distinct CDR3 sequences, with around 3.9% occurring only once. Material for sequencing was whole blood. These receptors originate from an adult who was a healthcare worker with PCR-confirmed SARS-CoV-2 infection or an uninfected control (not recorded which).

In its sample, this clonotype was seen many times. The J gene is TRBJ1-5, the V gene TRBV6-5; no firm D call. This CDR3 comprises 13 residues. CDR1 and CDR2 from the germline V gene are MNHEY and SVGAGI. Trimming removed 6 bases from V and 7 bases from J, with 13 bases in between. The CDR3 DNA follows: TGTGCCAGCAGAACAAACAGCGGGCAGCCCCAGCATTTT. Translation: CASRTNSGQPQHF.

This clonotype has a count of ten or more. The chain carries TRBV7-9 and TRBJ2-1, with a tentative D call TRBD2 (6 bases). The CDR3 spans 15 residues. Germline loops: CDR1 SEHNR, CDR2 FQNEAQ (reference sequence). V gave up 0 bases and J gave up 6 bases, with 12 bases separating them. CDR3 nucleotides: TGTGCCAGCAGCTTAGCTCTGGGACTTCGCAATGAGCAGTTCTTC. Its protein is CASSLALGLRNEQFF.

This clonotype was observed a few times. The rearrangement uses TRBV9 and TRBJ2-2; D might be TRBD2 (5 bases). The CDR3 consists of 15 residues. Germline CDR1 SGDLS, CDR2 YYNGEE. The germline V and J ends were trimmed by 4 bases and 4 bases, with 14 bases remaining between them. The CDR3 sequence is CASSIRAGPTGELFF. The CDR3 DNA follows: TGTGCCAGCAGCATACGTGCGGGTCCCACCGGGGAGCTGTTTTTT.

This clonotype showed up many times. This chain connects TRBV4-3 to TRBJ2-5, with TRBD2 as a possible D gene (6 bases). CDR3 length: 14 amino acids. Germline CDR1 reads LGHNA; CDR2 reads YSLEER. Trimming stripped 4 bases from V and 7 bases from J, with 16 bases between. For the CDR3, the DNA is TGCGCCAGCAGCCCTAGCAGCGGGTCAGCGACCCAGTACTTC. Its translation is CASSPSSGSATQYF.

This clonotype was seen ten or more times. The J gene is TRBJ2-3, the V gene TRBV4-3; no clear D gene. Germline lookup yields CDR1 LGHNA and CDR2 YSLEER. The V gene lost 0 bases and the J gene lost 3 bases, with 7 bases spanning the gap. CDR3 length equals 14 residues. As DNA, the CDR3 is TGCGCCAGCAGCCAAGAACTCGGGACAGATACGCAGTATTTT. This sequence encodes CASSQELGTDTQYF.

This clonotype was detected many times. The chain joins TRBV12-3 or TRBV12-4 to TRBJ2-1; D remains unclear. The CDR3 is 14 residues long. V gave up 6 bases and J gave up 4 bases, with 13 bases separating them. CDR3 residues: CASRPQQWYNEQFF. DNA for the CDR3: TGTGCCAGCAGGCCCCAGCAGTGGTACAATGAGCAGTTCTTC.

There are many counts of this clonotype. This chain uses TRBV12-3 or TRBV12-4 with TRBJ2-1; 11 nucleotides align to TRBD2. V gave up 6 bases and J gave up 10 bases; unmatched junction bases: 11. There are 15 residues in the CDR3. The CDR3 DNA sequence: TGTGCCAGCAGAGCAAGACTAGCGGGATCGGGGGAGCAGTTCTTC. Its translation is CASRARLAGSGEQFF.

This clonotype was detected ten times or more. The chain uses TRBV4-3 and TRBJ1-1; the D is unclear. V shed 0 bases and J shed 8 bases, with 16 bases lying between them. This CDR3 contains 15 residues. CDR1 is LGHNA, CDR2 YSLEER, per germline. This chain's CDR3 is CASSQDHAGRFEAFF. The CDR3 DNA reads TGCGCCAGCAGCCAAGATCACGCGGGCAGATTCGAAGCTTTCTTT.

This clonotype was seen repeatedly, ten times or more. The V and J genes are TRBV12-3 or TRBV12-4 and TRBJ2-1; D gene ambiguous. CDR3 length: 11 residues. V lost 3 bases and J 9 bases, leaving 6 bases between the germline ends. The CDR3 DNA reads as TGTGCCAGCAGTTTCAGTGCTGAGCAGTTCTTC. Translated: CASSFSAEQFF.